This T cell receptor (beta chain) was recorded in a study of blood T cell repertoires in COVID-19. Study information: There were acute and convalescent COVID-19 samples, and they came from the United States, Italy and Spain. PBMCs, B-cell-depleted T cells, or T cells were the source of the cDNA or gDNA that made up the material.

Across 24 US areas, participants ranged in age from about 18 to 100 years. Recovered status in Cohort 3 required two negative PCRs, clearance, or symptom resolution. This table comes from immunoSEQ multiplex PCR, and its TCRdb copy is limited to in-frame clones, with some not included. The table includes about 300,000 clones, around 90% detected once. This CDR3 is 14 amino acids long. V was shortened by 3 bases and J by 3 bases, with 11 bases between the two germline ends. The germline V gene has CDR1 KGHSH and CDR2 LQKENI. The rearrangement links TRBV18 to TRBJ1-2; TRBD1 might be the D (5 bases). This clonotype was obtained from a woman in her forties who had recovered from COVID-19. Sequenced: PBMCs or T cells enriched from blood (not recorded which). CDR3 nucleotides: TGTGCCAGCTCACCGGACATCAAGGACTATGGCTACACCTTC. Its protein product is CASSPDIKDYGYTF.